These 3 T cell receptor beta chains were all obtained from the same sample, sequenced in a study of blood T cell repertoires in COVID-19. Profiling relied on immunoSEQ multiplex PCR, and the TCRdb table lists in-frame clones only, not all of them. Of about 260,000 clones listed, approximately 86% are singletons. Sample: peripheral blood. These receptors were taken from a man in his forties who had recovered from COVID-19.

This clone was found once. The V and J genes are TRBV13 and TRBJ2-3; D is unclear. There are 12 residues in the CDR3. Trimming pared 5 bases from V and 6 bases from J, leaving 9 bases between. Per the germline V gene, CDR1 is PRHDT and CDR2 is FYEKMQ (reference sequence). Here the CDR3 DNA reads TGTGCCAGCAGCCCTCCCTCGGATACGCAGTATTTT. Protein sequence: CASSPPSDTQYF.

The chain couples TRBV27 to TRBJ1-1; D is unclear. This CDR3 is built from 15 residues. V dropped 3 bases and J dropped 4 bases, with 15 bases sitting between them. The V gene's germline CDR1 is MNHEY and CDR2 SMNVEV (reference sequence). The CDR3, as DNA: TGTGCCAGCAGTTTCCGGGGTCACAGCTCCACTGAAGCTTTCTTT. This codes for CASSFRGHSSTEAFF.

The chain couples TRBV14 to TRBJ2-1; 16 nucleotides align to TRBD2. The CDR3 is made up of 19 amino acids. With V trimmed by 4 bases and J by 5 bases, 11 bases remained unmatched. The germline gives CDR1 SGHDN, CDR2 FVKESK. The CDR3: CASSRGTSGRATPHNEQFF. In DNA form, the CDR3 reads TGTGCCAGCAGCCGTGGGACTAGCGGGAGGGCCACCCCTCACAATGAGCAGTTCTTC.